This TCR beta chain comes out of a study of persistence of HIV-infected CD4 T cells. Cells were stimulated with overlapping HIV-1 Gag 15-mer peptides. CD40L/CD69 double-negative CD45RO-high memory CD4+ T cells were collected. V lost 0 bases and J lost 6, with 10 bases in between. The CDR3 runs 13 residues. Germline-derived CDR1 and CDR2 are SGHRS and YFSETQ. The immunoSEQ assay was version 4, run in survey mode. Profiling relied on immunoSEQ multiplex PCR, and the TCRdb table lists in-frame clones only, not all of them. This sample has 64,000 or so clones, with about four fifths found just once. This clone has more than one count but fewer than ten. Its antigen remains unknown.

This chain connects TRBV5-1 to TRBJ2-7, with no clear D. The sequence came from an adult man with HIV who was CMV-seropositive. The source was CD4+ T cells sorted from PBMCs after approximately 19-hour stimulation, collected from a patient who received antiretroviral therapy. For the CDR3, the DNA is TGCGCCAGCAGCTTGGAGTTGGCGCGCGAGCAGTACTTC. It encodes CASSLELAREQYF.